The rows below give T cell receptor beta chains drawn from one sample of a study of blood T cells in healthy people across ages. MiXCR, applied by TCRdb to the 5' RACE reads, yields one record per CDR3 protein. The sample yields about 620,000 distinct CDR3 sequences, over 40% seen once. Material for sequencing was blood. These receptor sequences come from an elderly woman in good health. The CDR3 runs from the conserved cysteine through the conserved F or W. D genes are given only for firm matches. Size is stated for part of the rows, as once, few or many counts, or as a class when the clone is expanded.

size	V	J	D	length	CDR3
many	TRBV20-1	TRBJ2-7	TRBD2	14	CSARASLAPYEQYF
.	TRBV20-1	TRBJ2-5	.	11	CSAGIGETQYF
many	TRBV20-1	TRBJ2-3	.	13	CSAGGPGTDTQYF
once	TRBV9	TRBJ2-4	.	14	CASSVGEDKNIQYF
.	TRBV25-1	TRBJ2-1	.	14	CASSESDSYNEQFF
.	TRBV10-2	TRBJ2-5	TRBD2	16	CASSELPSGAPETQYF
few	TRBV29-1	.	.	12	CSVVGLQETQFF
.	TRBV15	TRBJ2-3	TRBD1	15	CATNLDRGGTDTQYF
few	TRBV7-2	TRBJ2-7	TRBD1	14	CASSAGQGRHEQYF
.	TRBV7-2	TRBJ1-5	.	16	CASSSNPEYSNQPQHF
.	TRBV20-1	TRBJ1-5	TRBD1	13	CSAIDREDQPQHF
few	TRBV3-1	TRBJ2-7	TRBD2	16	CASSRTSGRSSYEQYF
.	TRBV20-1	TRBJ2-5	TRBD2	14	CSARGTSGWNQQYF
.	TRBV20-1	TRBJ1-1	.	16	CSARDPMGDRTTEAFF
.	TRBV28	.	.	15	CASSYPRGQTYEQYF
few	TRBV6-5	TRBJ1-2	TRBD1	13	CASRKDRVGGYTF
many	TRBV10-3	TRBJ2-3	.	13	CAMGSTSTDTQYF
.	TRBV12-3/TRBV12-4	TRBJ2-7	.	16	CASSQTGRVSSYEQYF
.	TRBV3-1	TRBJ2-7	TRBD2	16	CASSRRFALAGREQYF
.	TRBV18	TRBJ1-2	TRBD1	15	CASSLGQGLDYGYTF
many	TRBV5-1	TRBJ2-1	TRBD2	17	CASSLVSTSGSGNEQFF
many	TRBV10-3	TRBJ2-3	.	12	CAIRRDTDTQYF
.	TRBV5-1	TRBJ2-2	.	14	CATQDGTNTGELFF
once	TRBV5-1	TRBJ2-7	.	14	CASSWLGGSYEQYF
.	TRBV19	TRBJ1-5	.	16	CASRVHPGGWDQPQHF
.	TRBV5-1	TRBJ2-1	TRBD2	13	CASSTGLDNEQFF
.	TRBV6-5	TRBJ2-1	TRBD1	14	CASSGRGRWNEQFF
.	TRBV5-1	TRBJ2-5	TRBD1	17	CASSLNSGQGFQETQYF
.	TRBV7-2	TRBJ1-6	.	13	CASSLRGVEPLHF
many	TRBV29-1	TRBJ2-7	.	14	CSVVLSGVEYEQYF
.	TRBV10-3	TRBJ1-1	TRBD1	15	CATKWDRTGGSEAFF
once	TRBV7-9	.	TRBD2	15	CASSSQAGRIYEQYF
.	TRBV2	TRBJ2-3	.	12	CASCEIGTQQYF
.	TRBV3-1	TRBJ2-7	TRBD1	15	CASSQMGTVTYEQYF
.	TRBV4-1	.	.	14	CASSQDPAGNIQYF
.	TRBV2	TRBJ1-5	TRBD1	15	CASRKGTGFNQPQHF
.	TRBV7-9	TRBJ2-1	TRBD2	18	CASSLKGLSGGSKNEQFF
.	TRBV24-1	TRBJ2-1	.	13	CATTGSGVHEQFF
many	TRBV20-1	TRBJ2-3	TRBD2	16	CSASPPLAGAADTQYF
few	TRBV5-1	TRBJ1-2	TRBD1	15	CASSFSGTVLYGYTF
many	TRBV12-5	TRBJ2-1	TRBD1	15	CASGQGQGFYNEQFF